These 17 T cell receptor beta chains came from one sample sequenced in a study of T cell responses to AZD1222 COVID-19 vaccine. Clones were read by immunoSEQ multiplex PCR, and TCRdb kept only the in-frame ones, dropping some. Of about 260,000 clones listed, approximately 95% are singletons. Sequencing used peripheral blood, obtained on day 0 of AZD1222 vaccination. The receptors shown here come from an adult in good health.

In regard to this clone: This sample includes further DNA sequences coding for the same CDR3. The V and J genes are TRBV11-2 and TRBJ1-5; 7 bases align to TRBD1. With V trimmed by 6 bases and J by 4 bases, 6 bases remained unmatched. The CDR3 is made up of 14 amino acids. Germline CDR1 is SGHAT and CDR2 is FQNNGV. CDR3 protein: CASSRTGGNQPQHF. CDR3 in DNA: TGTGCCAGCAGTCGGACAGGAGGAAATCAGCCCCAGCATTTT.

V and J are TRBV18 and TRBJ2-3, with TRBD2 identical over 13 bases. V shed 4 bases and J 4 bases; nucleotides not matched to a gene: 5. The CDR3 spans 16 residues. Germline V lookup: CDR1 KGHSH, CDR2 LQKENI. Here the CDR3 reads CASSLTSGRAADTQYF. Here the CDR3 DNA reads TGTGCCAGCTCACTAACTAGCGGGAGGGCCGCAGATACGCAGTATTTT.

The chain employs TRBV3-1 (or the pseudogene TRBV3-2) and TRBJ1-2; tentative D call: TRBD1 (5 bases). V lost 1 base and J 7 bases, leaving 16 bases between the germline ends. CDR3 length: 15 amino acids. Germline values: CDR1 LGHDT, CDR2 YNNKEL (reference sequence). DNA of the CDR3: TGTGCCAGCAGCCAAGGGCCCCAGGGTCTCGGTGGCTACACCTTC. Translating gives CASSQGPQGLGGYTF.

The rearrangement links TRBV3-1 (or the pseudogene TRBV3-2) to TRBJ1-2; D is unclear. In germline, CDR1 is LGHDT, CDR2 YNNKEL (reference sequence). This CDR3 has 18 residues. The germline V and J ends were trimmed by 1 base and 0 bases, with 18 bases remaining between them. The CDR3 DNA sequence: TGTGCCAGCAGCCAAGTGGGTGGTCAGTGGGGAGCTAACTATGGCTACACCTTC. It yields the protein CASSQVGGQWGANYGYTF.

This sequence joins TRBV27 and TRBJ1-6; D uncertain. Germline loops: CDR1 MNHEY, CDR2 SMNVEV (reference sequence). The CDR3 is 15 residues long. Trimming left V 4 bases short and J 8 bases short, with 15 bases between. CDR3 region: CASSSREGSYSPLHF. The CDR3 DNA reads TGTGCCAGCAGTTCCCGGGAAGGGTCCTATTCACCCCTCCACTTT.

The chain joins TRBV5-1 to TRBJ1-6; the D gene is possibly TRBD1 (5 bases). In germline, CDR1 is SGHRS, CDR2 YFSETQ. Trimming left V 2 bases short and J 10 bases short, with 13 bases between. CDR3 size: 14 residues. The CDR3 coding sequence is TGCGCCAGCAGCTTAGCCTTGGGGGACTCACCCCTCCACTTT. It is translated as CASSLALGDSPLHF. Looking up the rest from reference TRBV5-1 and TRBJ1-6 gives the full variable domain: KAGVTQTPRYLIKTRGQQVTLSCSPISGHRSVSWYQQTPGQGLQFLFEYFSETQRNKGNFPGRFSGRQFSNSRSEMNVSTLELGDSALYLCASSLALGDSPLHFGNGTRLTVT.

J is TRBJ1-2 and V is TRBV27, with TRBD1 as a possible D gene (5 bases). The CDR3 covers 16 residues. CDR1 MNHEY and CDR2 SMNVEV come from the germline V gene (reference sequence). Trimming stripped 6 bases from V and 5 bases from J, with 22 bases between. CDR3 protein: CASRTTEDNRRYGYTF. The CDR3 nucleotides are TGTGCCAGCAGAACAACAGAGGACAACCGGAGGTATGGCTACACCTTC.

The chain employs TRBV6-1 and TRBJ2-7; D is possibly TRBD1 (6 bases). CDR1 is MNHNS, CDR2 SASEGT, per germline. The CDR3 is made up of 14 amino acids. V was trimmed by 1 base and J by 4 bases, leaving 11 bases between them. The CDR3: CASSEGYREYEQYF. The CDR3 DNA follows: TGTGCCAGCAGTGAAGGGTACAGGGAGTACGAGCAGTACTTC.

CDR3 sequence: CASSLSGGAFF. CDR3 nucleotides: TGTGCCAGCAGCTTATCGGGTGGCGCTTTCTTT. This chain uses TRBV5-8 with TRBJ1-1; D unresolved. From germline, CDR1 is SGHTS and CDR2 YDEGEE. V shed 2 bases and J shed 11 bases, with 10 bases lying between them. This CDR3 spans 11 amino acids.

The chain joins TRBV25-1 to TRBJ2-2; perhaps TRBD1 as D (6 bases). The CDR3 totals 14 residues. The V gene lost 3 bases and the J gene lost 7 bases, with 12 bases spanning the gap. Germline V CDR1 and CDR2: MGHDK, SYGVNS. The CDR3 loop reads CASSDPTGIGELFF. Here the CDR3 DNA reads TGTGCCAGCAGTGATCCGACAGGTATCGGGGAGCTGTTTTTT.

The chain combines TRBV5-1 with TRBJ1-6; 8 nucleotides align to TRBD1. Trimming at V came to 4 bases and at J to 5 bases, leaving 5 bases not matched to a gene. The CDR3 is made up of 15 amino acids. CDR1 and CDR2 (germline): SGHRS, YFSETQ. The DNA of the CDR3 is TGCGCCAGCAGCCAGGACAGGGTGGATAATTCACCCCTCCACTTT. Translating gives CASSQDRVDNSPLHF.

This clone is a singleton in its sample. The V and J genes are TRBV12-3 or TRBV12-4 and TRBJ1-2; D unresolved. The germline V and J ends were trimmed by 8 bases and 0 bases, with 10 bases remaining between them. This CDR3 is built from 13 residues. CDR3: CASQYSANYGYTF. CDR3 in DNA: TGTGCCAGCCAATATTCTGCTAACTATGGCTACACCTTC.

For this clone: The same CDR3 also results from other DNA sequences found in this sample. The V and J genes are TRBV15 and TRBJ2-3; the match to TRBD2 covers 7 bases. J lost 3 bases, V lost 1 base, and 1 base had no gene match. The CDR3 length is 14 residues. Germline V gives CDR1 LNHNV, CDR2 YYDKDF (reference sequence). CDR3 sequence (DNA): TGTGCCACCAGCAGAGGGGAGGGAACAGATACGCAGTATTTT. This translates into CATSRGEGTDTQYF. The whole variable domain, filled in from reference TRBV15 and TRBJ2-3, reads DAMVIQNPRYQVTQFGKPVTLSCSQTLNHNVMYWYQQKSSQAPKLLFHYYDKDFNNEADTPDNFQSRRPNTSFCFLDIRSPGLGDTAMYLCATSRGEGTDTQYFGPGTRLTVL.

The chain couples TRBV12-3 or TRBV12-4 to TRBJ2-7; possible D gene TRBD2, 6 bases. The CDR3 is 12 residues long. The ends were cut back, 6 bases at V and 6 bases at J, with 12 bases in the middle. CDR3 DNA sequence: TGTGCCAGCAGGCGCAGGGACTTCGAGCAGTACTTC. As protein: CASRRRDFEQYF.

The chain recombines TRBV5-1 with TRBJ2-3; 9 nucleotides match TRBD2. Germline V lookup: CDR1 SGHRS, CDR2 YFSETQ. This CDR3 is 15 amino acids long. With 3 bases clipped from V and 2 bases from J, the junction kept 4 bases outside the gene matches. In DNA, the CDR3 is TGCGCCAGCAGCTCCGGGACTAGCCTCACAGATACGCAGTATTTT. Protein: CASSSGTSLTDTQYF. The whole variable domain, remainder taken from reference TRBV5-1 and TRBJ2-3, is KAGVTQTPRYLIKTRGQQVTLSCSPISGHRSVSWYQQTPGQGLQFLFEYFSETQRNKGNFPGRFSGRQFSNSRSEMNVSTLELGDSALYLCASSSGTSLTDTQYFGPGTRLTVL.

The V and J genes are TRBV5-1 and TRBJ1-1; D possibly corresponds to TRBD1 (5 bases). This CDR3 is 15 amino acids long. Germline V lookup: CDR1 SGHRS, CDR2 YFSETQ. The V and J ends lost 5 bases and 4 bases respectively, with 18 bases between them. This CDR3 reads CASRLTEFLGTEAFF. The CDR3 region has the DNA TGCGCCAGCAGATTGACAGAGTTTTTGGGCACTGAAGCTTTCTTT.

The chain has TRBV4-1 and TRBJ2-7; 14 bases are shared with TRBD2. Germline lookup yields CDR1 MGHRA and CDR2 YSYEKL. J was trimmed by 6 bases and V by 4 bases; bases with no gene match: 5. The length of the CDR3 is 15 residues. The CDR3 spells CASSRGTSGSSEQYF. The CDR3 DNA reads as TGCGCCAGCAGCCGCGGGACTAGCGGGAGTTCCGAGCAGTACTTC.